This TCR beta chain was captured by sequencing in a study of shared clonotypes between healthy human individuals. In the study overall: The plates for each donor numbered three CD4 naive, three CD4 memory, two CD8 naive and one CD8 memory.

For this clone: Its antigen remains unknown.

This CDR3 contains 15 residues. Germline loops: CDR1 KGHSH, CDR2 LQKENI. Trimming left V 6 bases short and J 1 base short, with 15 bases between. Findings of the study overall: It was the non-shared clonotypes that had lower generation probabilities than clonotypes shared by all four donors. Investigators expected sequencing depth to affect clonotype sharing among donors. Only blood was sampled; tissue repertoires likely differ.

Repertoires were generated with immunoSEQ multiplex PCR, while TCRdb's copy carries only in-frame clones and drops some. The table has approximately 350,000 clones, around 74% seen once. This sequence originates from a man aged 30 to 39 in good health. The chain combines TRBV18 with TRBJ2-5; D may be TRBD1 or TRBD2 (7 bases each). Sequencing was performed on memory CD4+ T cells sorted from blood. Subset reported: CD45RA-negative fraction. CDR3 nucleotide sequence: TGTGCCAGCTCCCCCTCAGGGGGGGCCCAAGAGACCCAGTACTTC. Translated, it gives CASSPSGGAQETQYF.